These 16 T cell receptor beta chains came from one sample sequenced in a study of read filtering for tumor transcriptome and immune sequencing. The library was built from around 380 ng RNA with molecular barcoded adaptors for alpha/delta and beta/gamma chains. TCRdb independently ran MiXCR on the reads; one entry per CDR3 protein. Of about 86,000 distinct CDR3 sequences in the sample, more than 9% were seen once. The sequencing input was a population of CD138-negative cells sorted from bone marrow. These receptors were taken from a donor at least 40 years old with multiple myeloma.

This clonotype showed up just a few times. The chain is built from TRBV27 and TRBJ2-5; 10 positions match TRBD1. V trimming: 0 bases; J trimming: 3 bases; junction bases outside the gene matches: 7. Germline lookup yields CDR1 MNHEY and CDR2 SMNVEV (reference sequence). The CDR3 spans 17 residues. The CDR3 protein is CASSLSLGGTGEETQYF. Written as DNA, the CDR3 is TGTGCCAGCAGTTTATCGTTGGGCGGGACAGGGGAAGAGACCCAGTACTTC.

Concerning this clonotype: This could be a read error, since a much larger clone is one nucleotide away. The genes are TRBV12-3 or TRBV12-4 and TRBJ2-5; 10 bases fit TRBD2. The CDR3 loop spans 16 amino acids. The CDR3 reads CASSLTSGRASETQDF. The CDR3 DNA reads TGTGCCAGCAGTTTAACCAGCGGGAGGGCCTCGGAGACCCAGGACTTC.

Worth noting for this clonotype: Sequence at one end of the junction differs from germline and may be a read error. This rearrangement joins TRBV4-1 to TRBJ1-1; weak D call: TRBD1 (5 bases). The CDR3 is 14 residues long. Germline V gene data show CDR1 as MGHRA and CDR2 as YSYEKL. The CDR3: CASSTLTENTEALF. The CDR3 region has the DNA TGCGCCAGCAGCACCCTGACAGAGAACACGGAAGCTCTCTTT.

With regard to this clonotype: A clone one base away is much larger, so this may be a read error. The V and J genes are TRBV12-3 or TRBV12-4 and TRBJ2-2; D is possibly TRBD2 (6 bases). The CDR3 consists of 15 residues. CDR3 nucleotides: TGTGCCAGCAGTTTATTAGGAGGCAACACCGGGGGGCTGTTTTTT. The encoded protein is CASSLLGGNTGGLFF.

The rearrangement uses TRBV5-1 and TRBJ2-7; the D call may be TRBD1 or TRBD2 (5 bases each). The CDR3 sequence is 14 residues long. Germline V gene lookup returns CDR1 SGHRS and CDR2 YFSETQ. The ends were cut back, 0 bases at V and 2 bases at J, with 9 bases in the middle. The CDR3 DNA is TGCGCCAGCAGCTTGGGGGACGGCGCCTACGAGCAGTACTTC. It codes for CASSLGDGAYEQYF. Drawing the rest from reference TRBV5-1 and TRBJ2-7, the complete variable domain is KAGVTQTPRYLIKTRGQQVTLSCSPISGHRSVSWYQQTPGQGLQFLFEYFSETQRNKGNFPGRFSGRQFSNSRSEMNVSTLELGDSALYLCASSLGDGAYEQYFGPGTRLTVT.

This clonotype was counted many times. The chain employs TRBV29-1 and TRBJ2-2; D possibly matches TRBD1 or TRBD2 (5 bases each). The CDR3 extends over 13 amino acids. Between the trimmed V and J ends, which lost 6 bases and 2 bases, there was a span of 10 bases. The germline CDR1 and CDR2 sequences are SQVTM and ANQGSEA. CDR3 loop: CSVAGTNTGELFF. In DNA, the CDR3 is TGCAGCGTGGCCGGGACCAACACCGGGGAGCTGTTTTTT.

Remarks on this clonotype: Being one base from a much bigger clone, this may be a read error. The rearrangement joins TRBV4-1 to TRBJ1-1; D gene unclear. CDR1 and CDR2 from the germline V gene are MGHRA and YSYEKL. CDR3 size: 13 residues. Trimming pared 6 bases from V and 10 bases from J, leaving 18 bases between. CDR3 sequence: CASRSPGSVGAFF. DNA for the CDR3: TGCGCCAGCAGGTCACCGGGTTCTGTTGGAGCTTTCTTT.

This clonotype was counted a few times. The chain uses TRBV18 and TRBJ2-7; possible D gene TRBD2, 6 bases. The V end was cut by 3 bases, the J end by 3 bases, with 18 bases between. CDR3 size: 16 residues. Germline V lookup: CDR1 KGHSH, CDR2 LQKENI. The CDR3 is CASSPRFGLFVYEQYF. The CDR3 bases are TGTGCCAGCTCACCGCGGTTTGGACTATTCGTCTACGAGCAGTACTTC.

There are many counts of this clonotype. The J gene is TRBJ1-2, the V gene TRBV4-1, with a possible D match to TRBD1 (5 bases). CDR1 is MGHRA and CDR2 is YSYEKL in the germline V gene. This CDR3 is built from 16 residues. Trimming removed 1 base at V and 7 bases at J, with 19 bases between. The CDR3 DNA follows: TGCGCCAGCAGCCAAGGGACGGACATCCTGCTCGGTGGCTACACCTTC. It codes for CASSQGTDILLGGYTF.

This clonotype showed up many times. The gene calls are TRBV6-6 and TRBJ2-1; TRBD2 aligns across 12 bases. Losses at the gene ends were 6 bases for V and 3 bases for J; bases not matched to a gene: 6. Germline lookup yields CDR1 MNHNY and CDR2 SVGAGI (reference sequence). CDR3 size: 16 residues. CDR3 coding DNA: TGTGCCAGCAGACTCACTAGCGGGAGGTTCTACAATGAGCAGTTCTTC. This encodes CASRLTSGRFYNEQFF.

This clonotype was seen a few times. The V gene is TRBV5-1, the J gene TRBJ2-7; 9 nucleotides line up with TRBD2. The CDR3 contains 15 residues. V gave up 3 bases and J gave up 5 bases; unmatched junction bases: 9. CDR1 SGHRS and CDR2 YFSETQ come from the germline V gene. As DNA, the CDR3 is TGCGCCAGCAGCTCCGAGCTTCCTAGCGGGAACGAGCAGTACTTC. Its translation is CASSSELPSGNEQYF.

The chain employs TRBV5-1 and TRBJ2-1; no clear D. V was pared by 1 base and J by 7 bases, with 6 bases between. Germline V gene sequence: CDR1 SGHRS, CDR2 YFSETQ. CDR3 size: 12 residues. The CDR3 DNA reads as TGCGCCAGCAGCTTGAGCAGGAATGAGCAGTTCTTC. Translated: CASSLSRNEQFF.

This clonotype was seen at least ten times. V usage is TRBV11-2 and J usage is TRBJ2-1, with D maybe TRBD2 (5 bases). The CDR3 runs to 16 residues. With 5 bases removed from V and 8 bases from J, the gap between germline ends came to 22 bases. Looked up from germline, CDR1 is SGHAT and CDR2 is FQNNGV. CDR3 nucleotides: TGTGCCAGCAGCCGTCGGGCTTTTATCGGGATTTATGAGCAGTTCTTC. Translation gives CASSRRAFIGIYEQFF.

A remark on this clonotype: One base away lies a much larger clone, so this may be a sequencing read error. The rearrangement uses TRBV7-2 and TRBJ2-3, with D perhaps TRBD1 or TRBD2 (5 bases each). Per the germline V gene, CDR1 is SGHTA and CDR2 is FQGNSA. The CDR3 totals 14 residues. The CDR3 spells CSSSLAPGADTQYF. In DNA, the CDR3 is TGTTCCAGCAGCTTAGCGCCCGGGGCGGATACGCAGTATTTT.

At least ten counts were recorded for this clonotype. CDR3 DNA: TGTGCCAGCAGCCAAAATGCAGGGGCTGGAAACACCATATATTTT. As protein: CASSQNAGAGNTIYF. The chain has TRBV3-1 and TRBJ1-3; D is perhaps TRBD1 (6 bases). Germline values: CDR1 LGHDT, CDR2 YNNKEL (reference sequence). Trimming pared 2 bases from V and 2 bases from J, leaving 10 bases between. This CDR3 contains 15 residues. The variable domain in full, with the rest retrieved from reference TRBV3-1 and TRBJ1-3, is DTAVSQTPKYLVTQMGNDKSIKCEQNLGHDTMYWYKQDSKKFLKIMFSYNNKELIINETVPNRFSPKSPDKAHLNLHINSLELGDSAVYFCASSQNAGAGNTIYFGEGSWLTVV.

Many counts were recorded for this clonotype. A read error is possible here, since a much larger clone lies one base away. The chain recombines TRBV29-1 with TRBJ2-1; no clear D. Germline values: CDR1 SQVTM, CDR2 ANQGSEA. The CDR3 covers 12 residues. Written as DNA, the CDR3 is TGCAGCGTTGAACAGGAGTACAATGAGCGGTTCTTC. Translated, it gives CSVEQEYNERFF.